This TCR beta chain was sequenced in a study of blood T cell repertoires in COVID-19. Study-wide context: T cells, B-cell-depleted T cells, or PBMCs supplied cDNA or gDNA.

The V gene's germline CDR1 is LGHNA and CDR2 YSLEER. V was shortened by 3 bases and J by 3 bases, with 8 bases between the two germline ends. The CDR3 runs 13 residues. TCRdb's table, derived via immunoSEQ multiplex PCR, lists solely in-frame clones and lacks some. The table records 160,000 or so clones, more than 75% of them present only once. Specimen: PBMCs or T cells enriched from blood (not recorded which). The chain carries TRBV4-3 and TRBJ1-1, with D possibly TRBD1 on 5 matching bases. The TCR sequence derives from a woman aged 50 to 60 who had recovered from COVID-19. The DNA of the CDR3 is TGCGCCAGCAGCCAGAAACAGGACACTGAAGCTTTCTTT. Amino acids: CASSQKQDTEAFF.